Presented here are 21 T cell receptor beta chains from one specimen sequenced in a study of blood T cell repertoires in COVID-19 (dated by TCRdb to the early 2020s). The receptor library was made with the immunoSEQ multiplex PCR assay. TCRdb carries this immuneACCESS record with in-frame sequences only. Its versions omit some clonotypes, under half of them owing to an unresolved V gene in the studies checked, with the rest unexplained. The sample table lists fewer than 200,000 clones, about 80% of them with a count of one. The ten most abundant clones make up approximately 12% of the sample. The sequencing input was PBMCs or T cells enriched from blood (not recorded which). These receptors were collected from a man aged 45-65 years who had recovered from COVID-19.

The chain combines TRBV19 with TRBJ1-2, with TRBD1 matching over 8 bases. Germline CDR1 and CDR2: LNHDA and SQIVND (reference sequence). This CDR3 has 14 amino acids. J was trimmed by 4 bases and V by 3 bases; bases with no gene match: 4. The CDR3 loop reads CASSILDRVYGYTF. DNA of the CDR3: TGTGCCAGTAGTATTCTGGACAGGGTCTATGGCTACACCTTC.

CDR3 bases: TGTGCCACCAGCAGAGTACAGGGGTGGAACACCGGGGAGCTGTTTTTT. It translates to CATSRVQGWNTGELFF. The V gene is TRBV15, the J gene TRBJ2-2; 7 nucleotides align to TRBD1. The CDR3 contains 16 residues. Trimming at V came to 1 base and at J to 1 base, leaving 3 bases not matched to a gene. CDR1 and CDR2 from the germline V gene are LNHNV and YYDKDF (reference sequence).

This chain connects TRBV7-2 to TRBJ1-1; D possibly corresponds to TRBD1 (6 bases). The CDR3 runs 13 residues. Germline V lookup: CDR1 SGHTA, CDR2 FQGNSA. The V end lost 5 bases, the J end lost 1 base, and 8 bases lay between the germline ends. CDR3 residues: CASSIRGNTEAFF. CDR3 nucleotide sequence: TGTGCCAGCAGCATCAGGGGGAACACTGAAGCTTTCTTT.

This chain links TRBV5-1 with TRBJ2-5, with 7 bases aligning to TRBD2. The CDR3 is 16 residues long. V trimming: 3 bases; J trimming: 1 base; junction bases outside the gene matches: 9. Germline CDR1 is SGHRS and CDR2 is YFSETQ. The DNA of the CDR3 is TGCGCCAGCAGCTCCGGGCTCGGGGGGTCCCAAGAGACCCAGTACTTC. Protein: CASSSGLGGSQETQYF.

V gene TRBV9 combines with J gene TRBJ1-2; 8 positions agree with TRBD1. The J segment lost 8 bases and the V segment lost 3 bases, leaving 9 bases of the junction unmatched. CDR3 length equals 14 residues. The germline CDR1 and CDR2 sequences are SGDLS and YYNGEE. The CDR3 sequence: CASSAMTGAVGYTF. The DNA for the CDR3 is TGTGCCAGCAGCGCCATGACAGGGGCTGTCGGCTACACCTTC.

The J gene is TRBJ2-2, the V gene TRBV5-4; D not certain. Trimming shortened V by 2 bases and J by 1 base, and 9 bases separated the two germline ends. From germline, CDR1 is SGHNT and CDR2 YYREEE (reference sequence). The CDR3 extends over 15 amino acids. This chain's CDR3 is CASSFPEKNTGELFF. CDR3 DNA sequence: TGTGCCAGCAGCTTTCCGGAGAAGAACACCGGGGAGCTGTTTTTT.

This clone has a single count. In the same sample, other DNA sequences code for this CDR3. The rearrangement links TRBV28 to TRBJ1-2; TRBD1 matches 8 bases. This CDR3 spans 14 amino acids. The germline gives CDR1 MDHEN, CDR2 SYDVKM. Germline trimming cut 2 bases from V and 2 bases from J; bases unmatched to any gene: 1. The CDR3 loop is CASSLTGGNYGYTF. The CDR3, as DNA: TGTGCCAGCAGTTTAACAGGGGGAAACTATGGCTACACCTTC.

The chain couples TRBV6-6 to TRBJ2-7; 7 nucleotides agree with TRBD2. CDR1 MNHNY and CDR2 SVGAGI come from the germline V gene (reference sequence). With 8 bases clipped from V and 6 bases from J, the junction kept 10 bases outside the gene matches. The length of the CDR3 is 13 residues. The CDR3 reads CASGGRGQAEQYF. The CDR3 DNA sequence: TGTGCCAGCGGTGGGAGGGGCCAGGCCGAGCAGTACTTC.

J is TRBJ2-5 and V is TRBV7-8, with TRBD2 as a possible D gene (5 bases). The CDR3 length is 16 residues. V was trimmed by 1 base and J by 1 base, leaving 13 bases between them. Germline lookup yields CDR1 SGHVS and CDR2 FQNEAQ. The CDR3: CASSLGTLGAQETQYF. The DNA of the CDR3 is TGTGCCAGCAGCTTAGGGACGTTGGGAGCCCAAGAGACCCAGTACTTC.

This clone was counted a single time. The V gene is TRBV27, the J gene TRBJ1-2, with 7 nucleotides matching TRBD1. The CDR3 has 14 residues. The J segment lost 3 bases and the V segment lost 5 bases, leaving 6 bases of the junction unmatched. Germline-derived CDR1 and CDR2 are MNHEY and SMNVEV (reference sequence). Here the CDR3 reads CASSDDGTDYGYTF. Here the CDR3 DNA reads TGTGCCAGCAGTGATGACGGGACAGACTATGGCTACACCTTC.

This chain links TRBV7-9 with TRBJ1-1; 9 bases fit TRBD1. The CDR3 consists of 13 residues. Germline V gene sequence: CDR1 SEHNR, CDR2 FQNEAQ (reference sequence). The ends lost 4 bases at V and 6 bases at J; junction bases unmatched: 3. CDR3 loop: CASSSGQGSEAFF. The CDR3 DNA reads TGTGCCAGCAGCTCGGGACAGGGATCTGAAGCTTTCTTT.

This chain links TRBV1 with TRBJ2-1; TRBD2, the table's D call, was not compared with the DNA. TRBV1 counts as a pseudogene. The CDR3 contains 15 residues. Here the CDR3 reads CTSSHSSGGYNEQFF. DNA for the CDR3: TGCACCAGCAGCCATTCTAGCGGGGGTTACAATGAGCAGTTCTTC.

This rearrangement joins TRBV2 to TRBJ1-2; TRBD1 is a possible D gene (6 bases). The germline CDR1 and CDR2 sequences are SNHLY and FYNNEI. The V end was cut by 8 bases, the J end by 0 bases, with 10 bases between. The CDR3 has 13 amino acids. The CDR3 nucleotides are TGTGCCAGCTTCGGGGGGCCTAACTATGGCTACACCTTC. Protein product: CASFGGPNYGYTF.

This clone was found once. The rearrangement uses TRBV9 and TRBJ2-3, with TRBD2 as a possible D gene (7 bases). The V end lost 2 bases, the J end lost 6 bases, and 19 bases lay between the germline ends. The CDR3 loop spans 16 amino acids. Germline assignment: CDR1 SGDLS and CDR2 YYNGEE. For the CDR3, the DNA is TGTGCCAGCAGCGTCGACCGGTGGGGGGGCCGGGATACGCAGTATTTT. It codes for CASSVDRWGGRDTQYF.

The rearrangement uses TRBV29-1 and TRBJ1-1, with 7 bases lining up with TRBD1. Germline-derived CDR1 and CDR2 are SQVTM and ANQGSEA. This CDR3 spans 12 amino acids. V shed 6 bases, J shed 5 bases, and the junction held 6 bases outside the gene matches. In DNA form, the CDR3 reads TGCAGCGTACAGGGGATCGTGACTGAAGCTTTCTTT. This translates into CSVQGIVTEAFF.

This chain links TRBV4-1 with TRBJ1-4, with D perhaps TRBD1 (5 bases). V was pared by 1 base and J by 7 bases, with 19 bases between. Germline V lookup: CDR1 MGHRA, CDR2 YSYEKL. The CDR3 sequence is 17 residues long. CDR3 nucleotide sequence: TGCGCCAGCAGCCAAGCTCCTGACACGGGGGTTAGTGAAAAACTGTTTTTT. Its protein is CASSQAPDTGVSEKLFF.

J is TRBJ2-1 and V is TRBV5-1; possibly TRBD1 for D (5 bases). The germline gives CDR1 SGHRS, CDR2 YFSETQ. The V end lost 1 base, the J end lost 0 bases, and 26 bases lay between the germline ends. The CDR3 is made up of 21 amino acids. The CDR3 DNA follows: TGCGCCAGCAGCTTGCTCCGGCAGGGTCGTGGATCAGTACCCTCCTACAATGAGCAGTTCTTC. This gives the protein CASSLLRQGRGSVPSYNEQFF.

The chain has TRBV21-1 and TRBJ1-4; the listed D gene, TRBD1, was not tested against the DNA. TRBV21-1 is a pseudogene locus. The CDR3 runs 14 residues. CDR3 protein: CASSVRALGQKLFF. CDR3 coding DNA: TGTGCCAGCAGCGTCCGGGCCCTGGGGCAAAAACTGTTTTTT.

The chain recombines TRBV6-7 with TRBJ2-5; 13 positions match TRBD2. TRBV6-7 falls under the ORF class, with uncertain function. After removal of 7 bases from V and 5 bases from J, the junction contained 13 bases not matched to a gene. There are 17 residues in the CDR3. The CDR3 here is CASTPRGLAGHGETQYF. In DNA, the CDR3 is TGTGCCAGCACCCCGAGGGGACTAGCGGGACACGGGGAGACCCAGTACTTC.

This clone was recorded only once. This chain uses TRBV6-5 with TRBJ2-1, with 15 bases aligning to TRBD2. Trimming took 6 bases from V and 8 from J; bases not matched to a gene: 5. Germline V gene lookup returns CDR1 MNHEY and CDR2 SVGAGI. The CDR3 runs to 15 residues. The CDR3 region is CASSGLAGGRDEQFF. The CDR3 nucleotides are TGTGCCAGCAGCGGACTAGCGGGGGGGAGGGATGAGCAGTTCTTC.

The CDR3 coding sequence is TGCGCCAGCAGCCAAGACGGGGGGGCTGAAGCTTTCTTT. This codes for CASSQDGGAEAFF. The rearrangement joins TRBV4-3 to TRBJ1-1; a weak D match, TRBD1 (5 bases). This CDR3 has 13 residues. V was cut by 0 bases and J by 6 bases, with 8 bases left in between. Looked up from germline, CDR1 is LGHNA and CDR2 is YSLEER.